Listed below are T cell receptor beta chains from one sample, sequenced in a study of response to subunit inactivated influenza vaccine. TCRdb passed the RT-PCR reads through MiXCR, listing each CDR3 protein once. The table records roughly 790,000 distinct CDR3 sequences, around 21% of them present only once. Here the sequenced sample was PBMCs from blood, taken 4 to 6 days after vaccination. The receptors here all came from a man aged 50-60 years who received an inactivated influenza vaccine. CDR3s include the opening cysteine and the closing phenylalanine or tryptophan. D genes are given only for firm matches. Clone size is shown for a subset of rows, as once, few, many or a class of expanded clone.

D gene,V gene,clone size,J gene,CDR3 protein
-,TRBV7-2,many,TRBJ1-2,CASTATGRYTF
TRBD1,TRBV28,few,TRBJ1-2,CASSFPGQGHYGYTF
-,TRBV20-1,-,TRBJ2-7,CSARDKWREQYF
-,TRBV13,few,TRBJ2-7,CASSKQPNSPVYEQYF
-,TRBV5-1,many,TRBJ1-1,CASSLDGKGPMNTEAFF
TRBD2,TRBV28,-,TRBJ2-7,CASSLKEIGRYEQYF
TRBD1,TRBV6-1,many,TRBJ2-7,CASNGGQGGYEQYF
-,TRBV4-3,-,TRBJ2-7,CASSPSWREQYF
TRBD1,TRBV12-3/TRBV12-4,-,TRBJ2-2,CASSLLDRVTGELFF
-,TRBV18,few,TRBJ2-1,CASSSQSTIQDEQFF
TRBD2,TRBV5-1,-,TRBJ2-7,CVSSLSIRGGKSYEQYF
-,TRBV7-9,many,TRBJ2-2,CASSLYGTGELFF
-,TRBV11-2,few,TRBJ2-2,CASTPSNTGELFF
-,TRBV12-3/TRBV12-4,-,TRBJ1-1,CASSLVRQESFF
TRBD2,TRBV29-1,few,TRBJ2-1,CSVATSGIYNEQFF
-,TRBV29-1,many,TRBJ2-1,CSVEGTGTNYNEQFF
-,TRBV4-1,-,TRBJ1-6,CASSQVGDSGSPLHF
-,TRBV5-1,-,TRBJ2-5,CASRELGTRVKETQYF
-,TRBV20-1,many,TRBJ2-5,CSAVQGREETQYF
TRBD1,TRBV12-3/TRBV12-4,-,TRBJ1-6,CASSLGTGGGSPLHF
-,TRBV12-3/TRBV12-4,-,TRBJ1-2,CASASRPNYGYTF
TRBD2,TRBV3-1,few,TRBJ2-7,CASSQGTGTSGDEQYF
TRBD1,TRBV20-1,few,TRBJ2-7,CSARGPGGPSYEQYF
-,TRBV19,-,TRBJ2-3,CASSIMGLTDTQYF
-,TRBV15,-,TRBJ2-6,CATSRDIGLASGANVLTF
-,TRBV7-2,few,TRBJ2-1,CASSLVFASSYNEQFF
TRBD1,TRBV7-6,-,TRBJ1-5,CASSLGTGVSQPQHF
-,TRBV6-2/TRBV6-3,-,TRBJ2-1,CASSYSALINEQFF
TRBD1,TRBV24-1,-,TRBJ2-4,CATSDGQGGNIQYF
TRBD2,TRBV4-1,-,TRBJ2-7,CASSRPGLATRDEQYF
TRBD1,TRBV5-1,few,TRBJ2-1,CASSLEGTGSNEQFF
-,TRBV27,-,TRBJ1-6,CASSLLDVYNSPLHF
TRBD2,TRBV20-1,few,TRBJ2-7,CSARVAGISYHEQYF
-,TRBV12-3/TRBV12-4,-,TRBJ1-5,CASSFGTAKGQPQHF
-,TRBV24-1,many,TRBJ1-4,CATSDPRRGEKLFF
-,TRBV12-3/TRBV12-4,-,TRBJ2-1,CASSSWTDYNEQFF
-,TRBV12-3/TRBV12-4,few,TRBJ2-2,CASTRGGTYSGELFF
-,TRBV20-1,few,TRBJ2-5,CSGYQETQYF
-,TRBV29-1,-,TRBJ2-5,CSVLFAGAQRSQYF
-,TRBV11-2,-,TRBJ2-1,CASSRPHEQFF
TRBD2,TRBV20-1,-,TRBJ2-7,CSADGRTSGSYEQYF
-,TRBV5-1,-,TRBJ1-3,CASSLDTSSGNTIYF
-,TRBV29-1,-,TRBJ1-3,CSVDDTVSGNTIYF